The 5 T cell receptor beta chains listed next were all sequenced from one sample in a study of cytomegalovirus exposure and HLA in healthy donors. This PCR relied on a set of 60 Vbeta primers and 13 Jbeta primers. Using immunoSEQ multiplex PCR, the repertoire was profiled, and TCRdb retains in-frame clones only, with some absent. The sample includes about 160,000 clones, 75% to 80% of them seen just once. Sequencing was carried out using PBMCs. The receptors were sampled from a woman aged 40 to 55 in good health and CMV-seropositive.

This clone appeared a few times. The DNA of the CDR3 is TGTGCCACCTCTCGACAGGGAACTGGGGCCAACGTCCTGACTTTC. Its protein is CATSRQGTGANVLTF. The J gene is TRBJ2-6, the V gene TRBV2; 7 nucleotides line up with TRBD1. J lost 2 bases, V lost 10 bases, and 8 bases had no gene match. The germline V gene has CDR1 SNHLY and CDR2 FYNNEI. This CDR3 contains 15 residues.

This chain uses TRBV28 with TRBJ1-5; TRBD1 agrees at 9 bases. Per germline, CDR1 MDHEN and CDR2 SYDVKM. Trimming cost V 6 bases and J 4 bases; bases outside gene matches: 10. The CDR3 consists of 16 residues. The CDR3: CASRESGTGLNQPQHF. DNA for the CDR3: TGTGCCAGCAGAGAATCCGGGACAGGGTTGAATCAGCCCCAGCATTTT.

This clone has a single count. The gene calls are TRBV10-1 and TRBJ1-5, with 7 bases that match TRBD1. The CDR3 spans 16 residues. Losses at the gene ends were 1 base for V and 3 bases for J; bases not matched to a gene: 6. Germline V lookup: CDR1 WNHNN, CDR2 SYGVQD (reference sequence). The CDR3 DNA is TGCGCCAGCAGTGAGTTAGGACAGGAGTCCAATCAGCCCCAGCATTTT. It translates to CASSELGQESNQPQHF.

The chain couples TRBV5-1 to TRBJ2-1, with D perhaps matching TRBD2 (5 bases). CDR3 size: 15 residues. Looked up from germline, CDR1 is SGHRS and CDR2 is YFSETQ. Deletions cut 0 bases from V and 5 bases from J, with 12 bases between. This CDR3 is CASSLGGADHNEQFF. CDR3 sequence (DNA): TGCGCCAGCAGCTTGGGAGGAGCGGACCACAATGAGCAGTTCTTC.

This chain joins TRBV6-1 and TRBJ2-6, with a weak D call TRBD1 (5 bases). Trimming removed 6 bases at V and 3 bases at J, with 9 bases between. Germline loops: CDR1 MNHNS, CDR2 SASEGT. This CDR3 has 14 residues. For the CDR3, the DNA is TGTGCCAGCAGCAGGGTAGGTGGGGCCAACGTCCTGACTTTC. This gives the protein CASSRVGGANVLTF.